This T cell receptor beta chain was documented in a study of technical replicates of blood from several donors. Libraries were prepared by immunoSEQ multiplex PCR; TCRdb keeps only in-frame clonotypes and omits some of them. This table holds tens of thousands of clones, 86% found once. The CDR3 sequence is 15 residues long. Germline V gene sequence: CDR1 LGHNA, CDR2 YSLEER. J lost 1 base, V lost 4 bases, and 4 bases had no gene match. The receptor was isolated from a human donor in good health. Some clones in this sample may be carry-over from other donors' samples. What was sequenced was PBMCs. The rearrangement joins TRBV4-3 to TRBJ1-3; 7 bases match TRBD1. CDR3 amino acids: CASSRTGESGNTIYF. CDR3 bases: TGCGCCAGCAGCCGAACAGGGGAATCTGGAAACACCATATATTTT.